This note documents a single TCR beta chain sequence. Every one of the donors was a Caucasian adult that lived in Nashville, Tennessee. The source of the sample is a study of shared clonotypes between healthy human individuals. Generated by immunoSEQ multiplex PCR, the TCRdb table keeps only in-frame clones and is missing some. This table holds around 1 million clones, roughly 72% found once. This CDR3 has 17 residues. Trimming removed 5 bases from V and 0 bases from J, with 17 bases in between. The V gene's germline CDR1 is GTSNPN and CDR2 SVGIG (reference sequence). Sequencing used memory CD4+ T cells sorted from blood. Subset described: CD45RA-negative fraction. The receptor comes from a man between 18 and 29 years old in good health. The J gene is TRBJ2-6, the V gene TRBV30; D is ambiguous. This CDR3 is CAWSPVGFYSGANVLTF. The CDR3 nucleotides are TGTGCCTGGTCCCCTGTGGGTTTCTACTCTGGGGCCAACGTCCTGACTTTC. The whole variable domain, remainder taken from reference TRBV30 and TRBJ2-6, is SQTIHQWPATLVQPVGSPLSLECTVEGTSNPNLYWYRQAAGRGLQLLFYSVGIGQISSEVPQNLSASRPQDRQFILSSKKLLLSDSGFYLCAWSPVGFYSGANVLTFGAGSRLTVL.